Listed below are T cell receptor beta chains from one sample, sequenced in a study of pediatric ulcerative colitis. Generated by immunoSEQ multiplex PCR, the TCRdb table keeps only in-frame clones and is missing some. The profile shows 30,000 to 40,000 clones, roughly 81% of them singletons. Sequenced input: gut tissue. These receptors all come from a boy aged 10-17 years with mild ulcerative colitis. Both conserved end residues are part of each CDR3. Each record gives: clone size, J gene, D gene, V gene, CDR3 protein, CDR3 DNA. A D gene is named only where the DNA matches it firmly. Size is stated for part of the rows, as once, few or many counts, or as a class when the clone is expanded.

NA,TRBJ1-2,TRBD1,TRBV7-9,CASSERTGGYGYTF,TGTGCCAGCAGCGAACGGACAGGCGGTTATGGCTACACCTTC
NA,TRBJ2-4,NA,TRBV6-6,CASSRLTGEIQYF,TGTGCCAGCAGTAGATTGACAGGCGAGATTCAGTACTTC
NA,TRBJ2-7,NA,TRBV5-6,CASSSGRSSYEQYF,TGTGCCAGCAGCTCGGGACGGAGCTCCTACGAGCAGTACTTC
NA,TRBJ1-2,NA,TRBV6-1,CASSEAGRKTGNYGYTF,TGTGCCAGCAGTGAAGCGGGGCGGAAAACAGGGAACTATGGCTACACCTTC
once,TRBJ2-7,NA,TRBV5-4,CASSLPGQMSSYEQYF,TGTGCCAGCAGCCTACCGGGACAAATGAGCTCCTACGAGCAGTACTTC
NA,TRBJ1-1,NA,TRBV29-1,CSVEEGRPEAFF,TGCAGCGTTGAAGAGGGGCGGCCTGAAGCTTTCTTT
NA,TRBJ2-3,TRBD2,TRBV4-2,CASSHTTSGGDTQYF,TGTGCCAGCAGCCATACGACTAGCGGGGGGGATACGCAGTATTTT
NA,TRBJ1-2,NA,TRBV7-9,CASSFTATFYGYTF,TGTGCCAGCAGCTTTACAGCCACATTCTATGGCTACACCTTC
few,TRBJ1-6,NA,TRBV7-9,CASSPFGASPLHF,TGTGCCAGCAGCCCATTTGGGGCTTCACCCCTCCACTTT
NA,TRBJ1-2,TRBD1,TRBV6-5,CASSYGDRSYYGYTF,TGTGCCAGCAGTTATGGGGACAGGAGCTACTATGGCTACACCTTC
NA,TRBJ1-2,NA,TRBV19,CASRGTMGYGYTF,TGTGCCAGTAGGGGCACTATGGGATATGGCTACACCTTC
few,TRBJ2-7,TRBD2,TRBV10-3,CAISHSGGLYEQYF,TGTGCCATCAGTCATAGCGGGGGTCTCTACGAGCAGTACTTC
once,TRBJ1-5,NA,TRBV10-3,CAISESTGQPQHF,TGTGCCATCAGTGAGTCGACAGGTCAGCCCCAGCATTTT
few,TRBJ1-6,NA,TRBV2,CASMDSPNSPLHF,TGTGCCAGCATGGACAGCCCTAATTCACCCCTCCACTTT
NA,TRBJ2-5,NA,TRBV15,CATSRGWETQYF,TGTGCCACCAGCAGAGGTTGGGAGACCCAGTACTTC
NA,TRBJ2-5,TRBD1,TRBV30,CAWSVRGTGRLQTQYF,TGTGCCTGGAGTGTACGAGGGACAGGGAGGTTACAGACCCAGTACTTC
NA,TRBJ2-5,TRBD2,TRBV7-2,CASSGGERGVPETQYF,TGTGCCAGCAGTGGAGGGGAGCGGGGGGTCCCGGAGACCCAGTACTTC
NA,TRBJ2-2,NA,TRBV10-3,CASSTANTGELFF,TGTGCCAGCTCGACAGCGAACACCGGGGAGCTGTTTTTT
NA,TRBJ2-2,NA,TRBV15,CATSILGVGELFF,NA
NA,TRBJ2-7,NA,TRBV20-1,CSARRTSEQYF,TGCAGTGCTCGCAGAACGAGCGAGCAGTACTTC